The rows below give T cell receptor beta chains drawn from one sample of a study of T cell responses to AZD1222 COVID-19 vaccine. The protocol was immunoSEQ multiplex PCR, while the TCRdb copy is restricted to in-frame clones and leaves out a portion. The sample includes over 60,000 clones, around 80% of them seen just once. The sample consisted of peripheral blood, taken 28 days after the second AZD1222 dose. These receptors originate from an adult who received the AZD1222 COVID-19 vaccine. CDR3s leave out the opening cysteine and the closing phenylalanine or tryptophan.

v_gene: TRBV3-1/TRBV3-2
j_gene: TRBJ2-2
CDR3aa: ASSGLRGSGGLNTGELF

v_gene: TRBV6-5
j_gene: TRBJ1-2
CDR3aa: ASSRQDGNYGYT

v_gene: TRBV5-6
j_gene: TRBJ1-4
CDR3aa: ASSYAKRGDRGEKLF

v_gene: TRBV9
j_gene: TRBJ1-2
CDR3aa: ASKGNGYT

v_gene: TRBV10-3
j_gene: TRBJ1-1
CDR3aa: AISVRQGVEAF

v_gene: TRBV6-5
j_gene: TRBJ1-2
CDR3aa: ASRTDREGFYGYT

v_gene: TRBV4-1
j_gene: TRBJ2-7
CDR3aa: ASSQLTDRYEQY

v_gene: TRBV5-1
j_gene: TRBJ2-7
CDR3aa: ASSLEGYEQY

v_gene: TRBV28
j_gene: TRBJ2-1
CDR3aa: ASRRRTSDGEQF

v_gene: TRBV19
j_gene: TRBJ1-2
CDR3aa: ASSFNGYT

v_gene: TRBV28
j_gene: TRBJ2-2
CDR3aa: ASLGGTGELF

v_gene: TRBV24-1
j_gene: TRBJ2-3
CDR3aa: ATSNHGDLTDTQY

v_gene: TRBV6-1
j_gene: TRBJ1-2
CDR3aa: ASSESPGHYGYT

v_gene: TRBV4-1
j_gene: TRBJ2-6
CDR3aa: ASSQDLGRGSSGANVLT

v_gene: TRBV5-4
j_gene: TRBJ1-1
CDR3aa: ASRLGQGAGTEAF

v_gene: TRBV5-1
j_gene: TRBJ2-5
CDR3aa: ASSPNPGPPHQETQY

v_gene: TRBV5-1
j_gene: TRBJ1-3
CDR3aa: ASSLGPRSSGNTIY

v_gene: TRBV7-8
j_gene: TRBJ1-3
CDR3aa: ASSKPGLSGNTIY

v_gene: TRBV7-8
j_gene: TRBJ1-1
CDR3aa: ASSLQGLNTEAF

v_gene: TRBV19
j_gene: TRBJ1-4
CDR3aa: ASRGTNEKLF

v_gene: TRBV27
j_gene: TRBJ1-2
CDR3aa: ASSLGYYYGYT

v_gene: TRBV3-1/TRBV3-2
j_gene: TRBJ1-5
CDR3aa: ASSQDRTGNYDQPQH

v_gene: TRBV30
j_gene: TRBJ2-3
CDR3aa: AWSRSGADTQY

v_gene: TRBV4-3
j_gene: TRBJ2-4
CDR3aa: ASSHSTGGRNIQY

v_gene: TRBV12-3/TRBV12-4
j_gene: TRBJ2-5
CDR3aa: ASTSGGQETQY

v_gene: TRBV12-3/TRBV12-4
j_gene: TRBJ2-4
CDR3aa: ASSSAVIQY

v_gene: TRBV6-1
j_gene: TRBJ1-1
CDR3aa: ASSEIENTEAF

v_gene: TRBV3-1/TRBV3-2
j_gene: TRBJ2-1
CDR3aa: ASSPTSGEQF

v_gene: TRBV7-2
j_gene: TRBJ1-1
CDR3aa: ASSVDSGNKAF

v_gene: TRBV11-2
j_gene: TRBJ1-3
CDR3aa: ASSLASAGPGNTIY

v_gene: TRBV6-2/TRBV6-3
j_gene: TRBJ1-5
CDR3aa: ASSLKGGAYSNQPQH

v_gene: TRBV3-1/TRBV3-2
j_gene: TRBJ1-3
CDR3aa: ASSQVSSGAGNTIY

v_gene: TRBV6-1
j_gene: TRBJ2-3
CDR3aa: ASSETPFSTDTQY

v_gene: TRBV6-1
j_gene: TRBJ1-5
CDR3aa: ASSDTSSNQPQH

v_gene: TRBV4-3
j_gene: TRBJ2-3
CDR3aa: ASSQEGLGLTQY

v_gene: TRBV7-9
j_gene: TRBJ2-2
CDR3aa: ASSLSVGNTGELF

v_gene: TRBV5-4
j_gene: TRBJ2-1
CDR3aa: ASSSWSIAYNEQF

v_gene: TRBV27
j_gene: TRBJ1-2
CDR3aa: ASRLGANYGYT

v_gene: TRBV24-1
j_gene: TRBJ1-5
CDR3aa: ATHPGAFLSNQPQH

v_gene: TRBV12-3/TRBV12-4
j_gene: TRBJ1-1
CDR3aa: ASSLVRPWAF

v_gene: TRBV18
j_gene: TRBJ1-2
CDR3aa: ASSADRGRGGYT

v_gene: TRBV2
j_gene: TRBJ2-2
CDR3aa: ASKGAPTNTGELF

v_gene: TRBV12-5
j_gene: TRBJ2-7
CDR3aa: ASGLPKTGQGNPVYEQY

v_gene: TRBV5-1
j_gene: TRBJ2-2
CDR3aa: ASRVQATGELF

v_gene: TRBV19
j_gene: TRBJ2-1
CDR3aa: ASSKLRDAYNEQF

v_gene: TRBV9
j_gene: TRBJ2-1
CDR3aa: ASSVGGNSYNEQF

v_gene: TRBV10-3
j_gene: TRBJ1-2
CDR3aa: ATSQGGVNYGYT

v_gene: TRBV10-3
j_gene: TRBJ1-1
CDR3aa: AISVTDGDTEAF

v_gene: TRBV4-2
j_gene: TRBJ2-5
CDR3aa: ASSQDRHGLAGGQETQY

v_gene: TRBV6-5
j_gene: TRBJ2-2
CDR3aa: ASNKQGSGGELF

v_gene: TRBV3-1/TRBV3-2
j_gene: TRBJ2-2
CDR3aa: ASSQAGTGELF

v_gene: TRBV4-1
j_gene: TRBJ1-1
CDR3aa: ASSQERQVHTEAF

v_gene: TRBV28
j_gene: TRBJ1-6
CDR3aa: ASRLTGIYNSPLH

v_gene: TRBV3-1/TRBV3-2
j_gene: TRBJ2-1
CDR3aa: ASSLWGAGGSYNEQF

v_gene: TRBV19
j_gene: TRBJ2-5
CDR3aa: ASRPRGDRWY

v_gene: TRBV9
j_gene: TRBJ1-1
CDR3aa: ASSPGVRNTEAF

v_gene: TRBV2
j_gene: TRBJ2-2
CDR3aa: ASSVEGFGTGELF